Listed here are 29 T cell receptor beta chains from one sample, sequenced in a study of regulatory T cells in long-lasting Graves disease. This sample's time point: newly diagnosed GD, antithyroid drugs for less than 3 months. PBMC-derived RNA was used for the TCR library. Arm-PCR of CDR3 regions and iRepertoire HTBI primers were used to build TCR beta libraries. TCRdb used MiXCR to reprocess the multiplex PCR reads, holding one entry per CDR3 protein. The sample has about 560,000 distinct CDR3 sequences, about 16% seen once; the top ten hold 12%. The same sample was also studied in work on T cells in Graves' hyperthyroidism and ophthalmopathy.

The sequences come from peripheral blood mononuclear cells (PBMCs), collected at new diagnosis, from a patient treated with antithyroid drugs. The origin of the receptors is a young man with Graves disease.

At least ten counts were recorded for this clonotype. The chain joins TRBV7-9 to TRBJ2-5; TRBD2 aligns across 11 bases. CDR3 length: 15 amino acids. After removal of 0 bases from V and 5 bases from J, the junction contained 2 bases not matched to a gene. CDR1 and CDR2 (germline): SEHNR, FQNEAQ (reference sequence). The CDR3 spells CASSLASSGRETQYF. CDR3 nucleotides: TGTGCCAGCAGCTTAGCGTCTAGCGGGAGGGAGACCCAGTACTTC.

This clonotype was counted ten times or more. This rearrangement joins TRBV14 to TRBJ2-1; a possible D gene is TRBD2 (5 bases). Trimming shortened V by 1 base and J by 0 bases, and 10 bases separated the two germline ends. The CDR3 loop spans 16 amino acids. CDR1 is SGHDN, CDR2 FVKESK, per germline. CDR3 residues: CASSQVGGSSYNEQFF. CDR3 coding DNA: TGTGCCAGCAGCCAAGTTGGCGGGTCCTCCTACAATGAGCAGTTCTTC.

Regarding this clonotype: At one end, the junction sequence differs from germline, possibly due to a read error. CDR3 in amino acids: CASSLYGQGNQPQHF. The CDR3 coding sequence is TGTGCCAGCAGCTTATATGGGCAGGGAAATCAGCCCCAGCATTTT. This chain links TRBV28 with TRBJ1-5; a weak D match, TRBD1 (5 bases). The CDR3 is 15 residues long. The germline V gene has CDR1 MDHEN and CDR2 SYDVKM.

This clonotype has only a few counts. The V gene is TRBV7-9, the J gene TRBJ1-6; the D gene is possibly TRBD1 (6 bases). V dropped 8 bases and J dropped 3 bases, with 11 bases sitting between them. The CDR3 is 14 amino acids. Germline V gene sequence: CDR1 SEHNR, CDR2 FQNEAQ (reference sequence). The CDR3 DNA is TGTGCCAGCTCCCCGGACAGCTATAATTCACCCCTCCACTTT. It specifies CASSPDSYNSPLHF. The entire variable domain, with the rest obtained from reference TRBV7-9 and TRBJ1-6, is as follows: DTGVSQNPRHKITKRGQNVTFRCDPISEHNRLYWYRQTLGQGPEFLTYFQNEAQLEKSRLLSDRFSAERPKGSFSTLEIQRTEQGDSAMYLCASSPDSYNSPLHFGNGTRLTVT.

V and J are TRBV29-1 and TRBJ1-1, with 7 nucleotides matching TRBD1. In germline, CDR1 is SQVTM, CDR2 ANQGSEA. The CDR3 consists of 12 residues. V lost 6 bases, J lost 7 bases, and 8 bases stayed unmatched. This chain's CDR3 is CSVRPGQNEAFF. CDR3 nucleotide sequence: TGCAGCGTGAGACCGGGACAGAATGAAGCTTTCTTT.

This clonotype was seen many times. The CDR3 DNA reads TGTGCCAGCAGTTTAGGGCGACTAGCGGGGTCCTACAATGAGCAGTTCTTC. Translating it yields CASSLGRLAGSYNEQFF. The J gene is TRBJ2-1, the V gene TRBV12-3 or TRBV12-4, with 11 nucleotides matching TRBD2. V dropped 1 base and J dropped 1; count of bases not matched to a gene: 3. The CDR3 has 17 amino acids.

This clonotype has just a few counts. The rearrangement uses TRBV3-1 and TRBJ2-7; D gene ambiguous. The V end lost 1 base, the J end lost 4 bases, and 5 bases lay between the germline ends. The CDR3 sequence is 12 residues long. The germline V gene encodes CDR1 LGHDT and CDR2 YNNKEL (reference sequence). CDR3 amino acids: CASSQGDYEQYF. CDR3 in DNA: TGTGCCAGCAGCCAAGGCGATTACGAGCAGTACTTC.

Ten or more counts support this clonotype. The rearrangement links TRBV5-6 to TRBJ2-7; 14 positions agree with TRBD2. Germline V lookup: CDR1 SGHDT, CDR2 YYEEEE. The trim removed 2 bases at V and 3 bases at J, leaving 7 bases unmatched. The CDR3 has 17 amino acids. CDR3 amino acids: CASSFGLAGGRSYEQYF. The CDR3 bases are TGTGCCAGCAGCTTTGGACTAGCGGGAGGCCGTAGCTACGAGCAGTACTTC.

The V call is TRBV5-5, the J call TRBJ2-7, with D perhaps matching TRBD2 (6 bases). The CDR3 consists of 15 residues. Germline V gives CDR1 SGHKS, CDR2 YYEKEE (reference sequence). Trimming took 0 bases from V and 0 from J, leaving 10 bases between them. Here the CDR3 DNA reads TGTGCCAGCAGCTTGGCCGACGGGAGCTCCTACGAGCAGTACTTC. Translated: CASSLADGSSYEQYF.

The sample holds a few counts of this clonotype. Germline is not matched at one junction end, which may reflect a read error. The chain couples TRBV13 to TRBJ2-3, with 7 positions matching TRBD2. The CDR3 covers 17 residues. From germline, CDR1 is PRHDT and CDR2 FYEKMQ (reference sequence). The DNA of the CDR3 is TGCGCCAGCAGCCAAGCAGGCGGGAGAAATCCTACAGATACGCAGTATTTT. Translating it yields CASSQAGGRNPTDTQYF.

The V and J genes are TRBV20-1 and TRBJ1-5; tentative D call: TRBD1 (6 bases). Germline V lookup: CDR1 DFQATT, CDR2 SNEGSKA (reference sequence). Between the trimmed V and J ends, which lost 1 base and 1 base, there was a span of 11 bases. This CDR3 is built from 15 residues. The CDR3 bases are TGCAGTGCTAGAGGAGGGGGGCTGAGCAATCAGCCCCAGCATTTT. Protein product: CSARGGGLSNQPQHF.

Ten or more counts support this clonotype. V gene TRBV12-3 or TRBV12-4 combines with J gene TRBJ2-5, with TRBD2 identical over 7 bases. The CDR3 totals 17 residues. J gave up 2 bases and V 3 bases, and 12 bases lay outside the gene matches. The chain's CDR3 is CASSFLAVAGPQETQYF. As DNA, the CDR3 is TGTGCCAGCAGTTTTCTTGCGGTAGCGGGTCCACAAGAGACCCAGTACTTC.

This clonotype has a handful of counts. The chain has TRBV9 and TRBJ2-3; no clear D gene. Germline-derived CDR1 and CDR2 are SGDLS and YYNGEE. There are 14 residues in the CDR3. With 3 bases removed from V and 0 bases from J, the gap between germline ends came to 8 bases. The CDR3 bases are TGTGCCAGCAGCGGAAAAGCAAGCACAGATACGCAGTATTTT. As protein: CASSGKASTDTQYF.

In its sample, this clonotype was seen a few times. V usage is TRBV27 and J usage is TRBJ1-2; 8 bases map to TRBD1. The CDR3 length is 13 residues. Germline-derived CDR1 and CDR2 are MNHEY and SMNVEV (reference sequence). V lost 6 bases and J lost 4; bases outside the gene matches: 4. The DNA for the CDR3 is TGTGCCAGCAGCTCAGGGGGCCTCTATGGCTACACCTTC. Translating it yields CASSSGGLYGYTF.

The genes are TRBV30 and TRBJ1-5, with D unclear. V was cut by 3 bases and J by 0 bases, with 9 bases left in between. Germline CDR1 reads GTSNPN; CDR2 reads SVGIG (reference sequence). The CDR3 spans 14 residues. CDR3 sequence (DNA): TGTGCCTGGAGGGCGGCGTATAGCAATCAGCCCCAGCATTTT. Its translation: CAWRAAYSNQPQHF.

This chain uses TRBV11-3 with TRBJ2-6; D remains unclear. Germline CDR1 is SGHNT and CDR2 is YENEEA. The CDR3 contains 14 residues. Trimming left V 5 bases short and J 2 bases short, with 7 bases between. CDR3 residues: CASSPRTGANVLTF. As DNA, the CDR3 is TGTGCCAGCAGCCCCCGTACTGGGGCCAACGTCCTGACTTTC.

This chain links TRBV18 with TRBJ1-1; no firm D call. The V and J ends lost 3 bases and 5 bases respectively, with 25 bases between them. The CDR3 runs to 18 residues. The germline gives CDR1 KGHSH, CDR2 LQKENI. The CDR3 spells CASSPFGPQNFDGTEAFF. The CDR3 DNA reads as TGTGCCAGCTCACCCTTCGGCCCGCAAAACTTCGATGGGACTGAAGCTTTCTTT.

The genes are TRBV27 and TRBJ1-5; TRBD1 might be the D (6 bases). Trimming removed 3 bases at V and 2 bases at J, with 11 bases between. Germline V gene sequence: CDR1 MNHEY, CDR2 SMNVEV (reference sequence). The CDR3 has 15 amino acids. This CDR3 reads CASSFYGGRNQPQHF. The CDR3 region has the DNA TGTGCCAGCAGTTTCTACGGGGGGCGCAATCAGCCCCAGCATTTT.

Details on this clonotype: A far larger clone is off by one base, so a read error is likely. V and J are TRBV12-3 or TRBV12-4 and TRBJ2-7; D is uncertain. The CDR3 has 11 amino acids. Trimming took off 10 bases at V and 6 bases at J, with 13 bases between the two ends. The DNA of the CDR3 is TGTGCCAACAGCTTAGACTCCGAGCAGTACTTC. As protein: CANSLDSEQYF.

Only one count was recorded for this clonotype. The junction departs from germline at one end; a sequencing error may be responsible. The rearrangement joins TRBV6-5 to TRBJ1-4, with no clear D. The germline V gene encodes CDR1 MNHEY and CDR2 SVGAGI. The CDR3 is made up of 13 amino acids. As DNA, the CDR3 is TGTGTCAGCAGTTATCAACATAATGAAAAACTGTTTTTT. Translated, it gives CVSSYQHNEKLFF.

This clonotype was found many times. CDR3 loop: CASSRSYRAQSMNTEAFF. DNA for the CDR3: TGTGCCAGCAGTCGATCCTACAGGGCCCAAAGCATGAACACTGAAGCTTTCTTT. V usage is TRBV6-1 and J usage is TRBJ1-1; possibly TRBD1 for D (6 bases). CDR3 size: 18 residues. Germline V gene lookup returns CDR1 MNHNS and CDR2 SASEGT. V was pared by 5 bases and J by 0 bases, with 22 bases between.

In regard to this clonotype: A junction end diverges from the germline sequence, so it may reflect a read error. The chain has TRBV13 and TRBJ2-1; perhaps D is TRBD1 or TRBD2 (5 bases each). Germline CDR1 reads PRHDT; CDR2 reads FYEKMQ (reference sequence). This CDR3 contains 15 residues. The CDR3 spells CAGSLEGISYNEQFF. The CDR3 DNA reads TGTGCCGGCAGCTTAGAGGGGATCTCCTACAATGAGCAGTTCTTC. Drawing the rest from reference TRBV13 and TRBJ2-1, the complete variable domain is AAGVIQSPRHLIKEKRETATLKCYPIPRHDTVYWYQQGPGQDPQFLISFYEKMQSDKGSIPDRFSAQQFSDYHSELNMSSLELGDSALYFCAGSLEGISYNEQFFGPGTRLTVL.

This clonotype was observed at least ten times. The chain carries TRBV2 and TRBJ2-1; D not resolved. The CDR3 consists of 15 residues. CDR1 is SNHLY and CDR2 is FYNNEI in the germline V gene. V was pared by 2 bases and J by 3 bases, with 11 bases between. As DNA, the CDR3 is TGTGCCAGCAGTGAAAGGAATGGCTTCTACAATGAGCAGTTCTTC. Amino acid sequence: CASSERNGFYNEQFF.

The CDR3 loop is CSARPGQGGYTF. The CDR3 nucleotides read TGCAGTGCTAGACCTGGACAGGGCGGCTACACCTTC. The genes are TRBV20-1 and TRBJ1-2; 8 bases match TRBD1. The CDR3 sequence is 12 residues long. Germline CDR1 is DFQATT and CDR2 is SNEGSKA (reference sequence). Germline trimming cut 2 bases from V and 8 bases from J; bases unmatched to any gene: 4.

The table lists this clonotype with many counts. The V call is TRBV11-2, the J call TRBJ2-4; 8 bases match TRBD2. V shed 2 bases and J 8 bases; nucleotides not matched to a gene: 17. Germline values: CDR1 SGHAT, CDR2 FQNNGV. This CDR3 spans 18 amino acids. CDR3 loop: CASSLRPGGEGTFDIQYF. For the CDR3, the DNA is TGTGCCAGCAGCTTAAGGCCCGGGGGGGAGGGAACGTTTGACATTCAGTACTTC. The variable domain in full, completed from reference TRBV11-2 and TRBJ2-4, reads EAGVAQSPRYKIIEKRQSVAFWCNPISGHATLYWYQQILGQGPKLLIQFQNNGVVDDSQLPKDRFSAERLKGVDSTLKIQPAKLEDSAVYLCASSLRPGGEGTFDIQYFGAGTRLSVL.

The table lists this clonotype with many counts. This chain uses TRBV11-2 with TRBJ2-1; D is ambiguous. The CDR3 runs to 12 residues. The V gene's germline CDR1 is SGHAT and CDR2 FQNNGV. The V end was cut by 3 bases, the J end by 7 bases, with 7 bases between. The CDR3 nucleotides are TGTGCCAGCAGCTTGTTCGGAAATGAGCAGTTCTTC. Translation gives CASSLFGNEQFF.

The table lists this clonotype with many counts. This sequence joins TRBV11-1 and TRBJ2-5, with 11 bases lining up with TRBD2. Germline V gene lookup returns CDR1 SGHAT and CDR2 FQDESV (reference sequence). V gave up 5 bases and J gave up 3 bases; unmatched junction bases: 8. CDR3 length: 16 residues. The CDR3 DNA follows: TGTGCCAGCAGCAAAACTAGCGGGGGTTTCAAAGAGACCCAGTACTTC. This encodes CASSKTSGGFKETQYF.

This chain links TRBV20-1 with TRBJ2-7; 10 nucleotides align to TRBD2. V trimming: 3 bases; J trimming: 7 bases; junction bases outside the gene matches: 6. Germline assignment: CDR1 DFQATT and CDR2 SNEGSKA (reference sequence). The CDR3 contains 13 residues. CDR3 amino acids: CSASRLAGVEQYF. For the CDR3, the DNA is TGCAGTGCTAGTCGGCTAGCGGGAGTTGAGCAGTACTTC.

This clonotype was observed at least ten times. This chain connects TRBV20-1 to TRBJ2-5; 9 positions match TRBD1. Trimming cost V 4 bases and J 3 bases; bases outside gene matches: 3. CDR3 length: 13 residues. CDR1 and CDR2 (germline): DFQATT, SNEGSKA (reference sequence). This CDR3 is CSAIGQGKETQYF. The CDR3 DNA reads TGCAGTGCTATCGGACAGGGGAAAGAGACCCAGTACTTC.